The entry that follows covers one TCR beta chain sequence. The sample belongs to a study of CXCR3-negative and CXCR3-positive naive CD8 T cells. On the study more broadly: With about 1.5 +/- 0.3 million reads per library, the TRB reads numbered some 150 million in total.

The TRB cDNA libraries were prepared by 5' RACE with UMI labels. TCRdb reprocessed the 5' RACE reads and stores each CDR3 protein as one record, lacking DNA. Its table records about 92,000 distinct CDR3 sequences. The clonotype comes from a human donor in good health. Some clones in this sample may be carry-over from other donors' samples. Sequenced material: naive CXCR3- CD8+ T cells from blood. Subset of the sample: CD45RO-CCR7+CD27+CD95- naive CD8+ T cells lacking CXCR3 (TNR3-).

CDR3 region: CASSQEPANTGELFF. V gene TRBV3-1 combines with J gene TRBJ2-2. Per the germline V gene, CDR1 is LGHDT and CDR2 is YNNKEL (reference sequence). The CDR3 has 15 residues.